These 21 T cell receptor beta chains were sequenced from one sample in a study of T cells in Graves' hyperthyroidism and ophthalmopathy. Using RNA transcripts as the source, TCR beta CDR3 regions were amplified. The HTBI set primed first-round TCR CDR3 RT-PCR. MiXCR was run by TCRdb on the multiplex PCR reads, yielding one entry per CDR3 protein. The data hold hundreds of thousands of distinct CDR3 sequences, with roughly 21% observed a single time. The sequenced sample consisted of blood. Receptor source: a man in his forties with Graves' ophthalmopathy.

The V gene is TRBV15, the J gene TRBJ1-5; a possible D gene is TRBD1 (6 bases). Germline CDR1 LNHNV, CDR2 YYDKDF (reference sequence). Trimming shortened V by 5 bases and J by 5 bases, and 13 bases separated the two germline ends. The CDR3 loop spans 14 amino acids. CDR3 sequence (DNA): TGTGCCACCAGCGCGGGGGGCTCCGATCAGCCCCAGCATTTT. Its translation is CATSAGGSDQPQHF.

V gene TRBV29-1 combines with J gene TRBJ1-1; D is unclear. V was trimmed by 7 bases and J by 6 bases, leaving 6 bases between them. Germline CDR1 SQVTM, CDR2 ANQGSEA. The CDR3 covers 9 residues. CDR3 residues: CSGGAEAFF. As DNA, the CDR3 is TGCAGCGGTGGGGCTGAAGCTTTCTTT. The whole variable domain, filled in from reference TRBV29-1 and TRBJ1-1, reads SAVISQKPSRDICQRGTSLTIQCQVDSQVTMMFWYRQQPGQSLTLIATANQGSEATYESGFVIDKFPISRPNLTFSTLTVSNMSPEDSSIYLCSGGAEAFFGQGTRLTVV.

This clonotype was counted only a few times. The chain combines TRBV6-2 or TRBV6-3 with TRBJ1-1; 12 bases map to TRBD1. The V segment lost 5 bases and the J segment 5 bases; nucleotides outside the gene matches: 9. The V gene's germline CDR1 is MNHEY and CDR2 SVGEGT. The CDR3 covers 16 residues. The DNA for the CDR3 is TGTGCCAGCAGTCCCTGGGGGACAGGGGGCGGAACTGAAGCTTTCTTT. Translating it yields CASSPWGTGGGTEAFF.

V gene TRBV20-1 combines with J gene TRBJ2-5; D gene uncertain. Deletions cut 3 bases from V and 5 bases from J, with 13 bases between. Germline V gene sequence: CDR1 DFQATT, CDR2 SNEGSKA (reference sequence). This CDR3 comprises 13 residues. Written as DNA, the CDR3 is TGCAGTGCTAGCGCCGGGCCCAGGGAGACCCAGTACTTC. This codes for CSASAGPRETQYF.

This clonotype showed up many times. The chain combines TRBV7-3 with TRBJ2-3, with D unresolved. With 6 bases removed from V and 0 bases from J, the gap between germline ends came to 10 bases. The CDR3 spans 14 residues. The germline V gene has CDR1 SGHTA and CDR2 FQGTGA. CDR3 sequence: CASRAAASTDTQYF. In DNA, the CDR3 is TGTGCCAGCAGGGCAGCAGCTAGCACAGATACGCAGTATTTT. The full variable domain, its missing parts supplied by reference TRBV7-3 and TRBJ2-3, is GAGVSQTPSNKVTEKGKYVELRCDPISGHTALYWYRQSLGQGPEFLIYFQGTGAADDSGLPNDRFFAVRPEGSVSTLKIQRTERGDSAVYLCASRAAASTDTQYFGPGTRLTVL.

This clonotype was detected many times. The CDR3: CASSQDGGPRGYTF. The CDR3 nucleotides read TGTGCCAGCAGCCAAGATGGTGGTCCCCGAGGCTACACCTTC. V and J are TRBV3-1 and TRBJ1-2, with D unclear. The CDR3 length is 14 residues. The V end lost 0 bases, the J end lost 8 bases, and 13 bases lay between the germline ends. Per the germline V gene, CDR1 is LGHDT and CDR2 is YNNKEL (reference sequence).

The V and J genes are TRBV5-1 and TRBJ2-1; D call uncertain. Germline CDR1 reads SGHRS; CDR2 reads YFSETQ. The CDR3 is made up of 15 amino acids. V gave up 2 bases and J gave up 8 bases, with 17 bases separating them. The CDR3 coding sequence is TGCGCCAGCAGCTTTCCGACGGAAGGTATATATGAGCAGTTCTTC. Residues: CASSFPTEGIYEQFF.

The gene calls are TRBV20-1 and TRBJ2-7; 8 nucleotides line up with TRBD1. This CDR3 contains 15 residues. Looked up from germline, CDR1 is DFQATT and CDR2 is SNEGSKA (reference sequence). V lost 3 bases and J lost 6; bases outside the gene matches: 13. The DNA for the CDR3 is TGCAGTGCTAGCCCTCGCCCGGGAACAGGGGGCGAGCAGTACTTC. It translates to CSASPRPGTGGEQYF.

The chain uses TRBV20-1 and TRBJ2-3, with D perhaps TRBD1 (6 bases). This CDR3 has 13 residues. Germline V gene data show CDR1 as DFQATT and CDR2 as SNEGSKA (reference sequence). V shed 1 base and J shed 3 bases, with 8 bases lying between them. CDR3 sequence: CSARGRGTDTQYF. As DNA, the CDR3 is TGCAGTGCTAGAGGTAGGGGGACAGATACGCAGTATTTT.

This clonotype has a count of ten or more. The V gene is TRBV6-1, the J gene TRBJ1-2; 7 bases are shared with TRBD1. Losses at the gene ends were 5 bases for V and 5 bases for J; bases not matched to a gene: 8. CDR3 size: 14 residues. Germline V gene lookup returns CDR1 MNHNS and CDR2 SASEGT. Written as DNA, the CDR3 is TGTGCCAGCAGTCCCCCAGGGACAGTTTATGGCTACACCTTC. It yields the protein CASSPPGTVYGYTF.

This clonotype was recorded at least ten times. The V gene is TRBV20-1, the J gene TRBJ2-7; D tentatively reads TRBD1 or TRBD2 (6 bases each). Germline loops: CDR1 DFQATT, CDR2 SNEGSKA (reference sequence). V lost 1 base, J lost 6 bases, and 19 bases lay in between. The CDR3 spans 15 residues. In DNA form, the CDR3 reads TGCAGTGCTAGAGCAGGGGAGCGGGTCCCCGGCGAGCAGTACTTC. As protein: CSARAGERVPGEQYF.

Regarding this clonotype: The junction departs from germline at one end; a sequencing error may be responsible. V and J are TRBV15 and TRBJ2-1; D gene ambiguous. Germline CDR1 LNHNV, CDR2 YYDKDF (reference sequence). This CDR3 has 19 amino acids. DNA for the CDR3: TGTGCCACCAGCAGACGATTAAATGAGGCTGGTAGCTCCAACAATGAGCAGTTCTTC. It specifies CATSRRLNEAGSSNNEQFF.

The chain carries TRBV2 and TRBJ1-2; D is uncertain. The germline gives CDR1 SNHLY, CDR2 FYNNEI. The CDR3 runs to 13 residues. V was shortened by 2 bases and J by 4 bases, with 8 bases between the two germline ends. The CDR3 nucleotides are TGTGCCAGCAGTGAACAGTCAGGCTATGGCTACACCTTC. It codes for CASSEQSGYGYTF.

This rearrangement joins TRBV28 to TRBJ1-5, with a tentative D call TRBD1 (6 bases). V was shortened by 7 bases and J by 6 bases, with 19 bases between the two germline ends. The V gene's germline CDR1 is MDHEN and CDR2 SYDVKM. CDR3 length: 15 residues. The CDR3 DNA follows: TGTGCCAGCACACTGACAGGAAGCTGGTCTCAGCCCCAGCATTTT. Encoded protein: CASTLTGSWSQPQHF.

In its sample, this clonotype was seen many times. The rearrangement uses TRBV6-2 or TRBV6-3 and TRBJ2-5; D tentatively fits TRBD1 or TRBD2 (6 bases each). Germline V lookup: CDR1 MNHEY, CDR2 SVGEGT. The V and J ends lost 5 bases and 5 bases respectively, with 18 bases between them. The CDR3 is 15 residues long. DNA of the CDR3: TGTGCCAGCAGTAAGGGGGTTGCGGGGAGGGAGACCCAGTACTTC. Translated, it gives CASSKGVAGRETQYF.

The chain uses TRBV20-1 and TRBJ2-5, with no clear D. V was pared by 3 bases and J by 2 bases, with 10 bases between. Germline V gene data show CDR1 as DFQATT and CDR2 as SNEGSKA (reference sequence). The CDR3 totals 13 residues. The CDR3 spells CSARNWGQETQYF. The CDR3 DNA follows: TGCAGTGCTAGGAACTGGGGTCAAGAGACCCAGTACTTC.

This clonotype was detected many times. The rearrangement uses TRBV28 and TRBJ2-1, with 7 bases identical to TRBD2. The CDR3 sequence is 14 residues long. V lost 7 bases, J lost 6 bases, and 9 bases stayed unmatched. Germline-derived CDR1 and CDR2 are MDHEN and SYDVKM. The DNA for the CDR3 is TGTGCCAGCAACCCGACTAGCCTTTCCAATGAGCAGTTCTTC. This gives the protein CASNPTSLSNEQFF.

In this sample, this clonotype turned up a few times. The chain couples TRBV5-7 to TRBJ2-1, with 8 bases lining up with TRBD2. TRBV5-7 falls under the ORF class, with uncertain function. With V trimmed by 4 bases and J by 5 bases, 11 bases remained unmatched. CDR3 length: 16 amino acids. The DNA for the CDR3 is TGTGCCAGCAGCCCCCGGGGGCGGGGGGAGGACAATGAGCAGTTCTTC. Amino acid sequence: CASSPRGRGEDNEQFF.

This clonotype was counted between two and nine times. The rearrangement joins TRBV6-1 to TRBJ2-1; 12 nucleotides line up with TRBD2. V trimming: 7 bases; J trimming: 2 bases; junction bases outside the gene matches: 6. CDR1 is MNHNS and CDR2 is SASEGT in the germline V gene. The CDR3 extends over 16 amino acids. CDR3 DNA: TGTGCCAGCATGCGACTAGCGGGAGATCCCTACAATGAGCAGTTCTTC. Its protein is CASMRLAGDPYNEQFF.

This clonotype was counted many times. The chain uses TRBV7-3 and TRBJ1-1; no reliable D call. Germline CDR1 SGHTA, CDR2 FQGTGA. The CDR3 contains 14 residues. V was shortened by 5 bases and J by 2 bases, with 12 bases between the two germline ends. CDR3 sequence (DNA): TGTGCCAGCAGCCCTGGCGCGCATAACACTGAAGCTTTCTTT. Translation gives CASSPGAHNTEAFF.

This clonotype was counted a few times. The rearrangement links TRBV6-5 to TRBJ2-1; no definite D call. V shed 0 bases and J shed 15 bases, with 9 bases lying between them. Germline values: CDR1 MNHEY, CDR2 SVGAGI. The CDR3 is 11 amino acids. CDR3 DNA sequence: TGTGCCAGCAGTTACTCATCGAACCTGTTCTTC. Translation gives CASSYSSNLFF.